Listed below are T cell receptor beta chains from one sample, sequenced in a study of brain metastases from non-small cell lung cancer. Some clones are missing from TCRdb's copy, which holds only in-frame ones; the method was immunoSEQ multiplex PCR. Altogether about 8,000 clones are present, around 85% being singletons, with the ten largest covering approximately 4%. Sequenced input: primary lung tumor tissue. The origin of the receptors is a donor at least 40 years old with non-small cell lung cancer. Each CDR3 is given with its conserved first and last residue. D genes are given only for firm matches. Part of the rows lack a size; the others show once, few, many or a class for expanded clones.

>15|-|-|TRBV29-1|TRBJ1-2
TGCAGCGTTGTATCCGGGGAGGGGGTCGCCTATGGCTACACCTTC
CSVVSGEGVAYGYTF
>15|TRBD2|-|TRBV6-2/TRBV6-3|TRBJ2-1
TGTGCCAGCAGTTATCGGGGGGGCACTAACGATGAGCAGTTCTTC
CASSYRGGTNDEQFF
>11|-|-|TRBV7-2|TRBJ2-2
TGTGCCAGCAGCGCCGGTGGGGAGCTGTTTTTT
CASSAGGELFF
>15|-|once|TRBV7-8|TRBJ2-5
TGTGCCAGCAGCTTAGAGGTCAGATTCCAAGAGACCCAGTACTTC
CASSLEVRFQETQYF
>17|TRBD2|-|TRBV6-2/TRBV6-3|TRBJ2-1
TGTGCCAGCAGTCCCGCGGGGACTAGCCCGGGCTACAATGAGCAGTTCTTC
CASSPAGTSPGYNEQFF
>15|-|-|TRBV28|TRBJ1-1
TGTGCCAGCAGCTCACCCCGGGCCCGGAACACTGAAGCTTTCTTT
CASSSPRARNTEAFF
>17|TRBD1|once|TRBV5-1|TRBJ1-3
TGCGCCAGCAGCTTGGCAGGGGGATACGATAAAGGTGACACCATATATTTT
CASSLAGGYDKGDTIYF
>14|-|-|TRBV15|TRBJ2-7
TGTGCCACCAGCAGAGATTCCACAGGGTCCGAGCAGTACTTC
CATSRDSTGSEQYF
>17|-|once|TRBV11-2|TRBJ2-3
TGTGCCAGCAGCTTAAGTCCGGCTAACGGGTTCACAGATACGCAGTATTTT
CASSLSPANGFTDTQYF
>13|-|-|TRBV6-5|TRBJ1-1
TGTGCCAGCAGGTGGTCCGGGAACACTGAAGCTTTCTTT
CASRWSGNTEAFF
>15|TRBD2|-|TRBV5-4|TRBJ2-3
TGTGCCAGCAGCTTGGCCGGGGCGGGGGCAGATACGCAGTATTTT
CASSLAGAGADTQYF
>18|-|-|TRBV5-1|TRBJ2-6
TGCGCCAGCAGCTTGGAATCCCCGGGTGCCTCTGGGGCCAACGTCCTGACTTTC
CASSLESPGASGANVLTF
>12|-|-|TRBV7-2|TRBJ1-1
TGTGCCAGCAGCTTAGCGTCAGGGGAGTCCTTCTTT
CASSLASGESFF
>13|-|-|TRBV6-5|TRBJ2-3
TGTGCCAGCAGTCCCCCGGGAACAGATACGCAGTATTTT
CASSPPGTDTQYF
>14|-|-|TRBV7-3|TRBJ1-1
TGTGCCAGCAGCTTAACGGGCAGCCACATTGAAGCTTTCTTT
CASSLTGSHIEAFF
>14|-|-|TRBV5-4|TRBJ1-5
TGTGCCAGCAGCTTGATAGGGGACAATCAGCCCCAGCATTTT
CASSLIGDNQPQHF
>13|TRBD1|-|TRBV29-1|TRBJ1-2
TGCAGCGTGGGAGGGACAGAAGTCTATGGCTACACCTTC
CSVGGTEVYGYTF